The clone carrying this TCR beta chain has ten or more counts. Its antigen remains unknown. TCR beta VDJ and CDR3 profiling used genomic DNA as template. From the reads, TCRdb called clonotypes with MiXCR, one entry per CDR3 protein. The data show some 150,000 distinct CDR3 sequences, roughly 43% seen once. J gave up 0 bases and V 8 bases, and 4 bases lay outside the gene matches. The CDR3 sequence is 13 residues long. Germline CDR1 LNHDA, CDR2 SQIVND (reference sequence). Patients included in sequencing had previously demonstrated CD8+CD57+ cell expansion by flow cytometry. Blood was sampled before the patients had received any therapy. The data are from a study of CD8+CD57+ T cells in acquired aplastic anemia. Background on the study: Sorted CD4+ and CD8+ cells gave an average of approximately 3 ug of DNA.

General study results and limits: Patients and controls shared twenty-nine CD8+ CDR3 sequences, highly expressed in patients.

Source material: sorted CD4+, CD8+, or CD8+CD57+ T cells (not recorded which) from PBMCs. This sequence was found in a human donor with aplastic anemia. The V gene is TRBV19, the J gene TRBJ2-7; 7 nucleotides line up with TRBD1. The CDR3 reads CASGTANSYEQYF. The CDR3, as DNA: TGTGCCAGTGGGACAGCCAACTCCTACGAGCAGTACTTC.